This T cell receptor beta chain was identified during a study of chemoradiotherapy in HPV16-positive cancers. The wider study: A couple of HPV16-positive patients' cells yielded candidate HPV-specific clones and common motifs. Study-wide results and limits: Non-HPV-specific T cells did not expand in tumors during treatment, whereas candidate HPV-specific clones and E7-related motifs did.

TCRdb's table, derived via immunoSEQ multiplex PCR, lists solely in-frame clones and lacks some. The sample consists of approximately 5,000 clones, 74% of them appearing once. With respect to this clone: What it binds is unknown.

Samples were taken several times over chemoradiotherapy. Source: tumor tissue, taken from a patient who underwent chemoradiotherapy. The TCR was taken from a human donor with HPV-associated anogenital cancer.

CDR3 loop: CSVEDGTDTQYF. CDR3 coding DNA: TGCAGCGTTGAAGATGGGACAGATACGCAGTATTTT. V and J are TRBV29-1 and TRBJ2-3; D gene unclear. Germline V gene sequence: CDR1 SQVTM, CDR2 ANQGSEA. This CDR3 has 12 amino acids. V gave up 0 bases and J gave up 3 bases, with 4 bases separating them.